These T cell receptor beta chains were read from a single sample in a study of Ad26.COV2.S vaccination and SARS-CoV-2 variants. The table came from immunoSEQ multiplex PCR; TCRdb's copy has only in-frame clones and leaves some out. The data show a few hundred thousand clones, around 90% seen once. Sequenced here: peripheral blood, sampled in a trial of Ad26.COV2.S vaccine versus placebo. All receptors derive from a person aged 18-65 years who received the Ad26.COV2.S COVID-19 vaccine or a placebo. Both conserved end residues are part of each CDR3. Each record gives: J gene, V gene, D gene, clone size, CDR3 DNA, CDR3 protein. The D gene is left open where the match is weak. Size values are once, few and many counts, or a class for expanded clones, and some rows have none.

J: TRBJ2-7
V: TRBV6-5
D: -
size: -
DNA: TGTGCCAGCAGCCCACCGGTGGGCAGCTCCTACGAGCAGTACTTC
CDR3: CASSPPVGSSYEQYF

J: TRBJ2-7
V: TRBV7-8
D: -
size: -
DNA: TGTGCCAGCAGCACATCAACGGGCTCCTACGAGCAGTACTTC
CDR3: CASSTSTGSYEQYF

J: TRBJ1-2
V: TRBV9
D: -
size: once
DNA: TGTGCCAGCAGCGTAGAAGGTGTGGAGGCATATGGCTACACCTTC
CDR3: CASSVEGVEAYGYTF

J: TRBJ1-5
V: TRBV27
D: -
size: -
DNA: TGTGCCAGCAGTTTATCCACAGTGTCGCAGCCCCAGCATTTT
CDR3: CASSLSTVSQPQHF

J: TRBJ1-2
V: TRBV5-1
D: TRBD1
size: few
DNA: TGCGCCAGCAGCATTGGGACAGGGGGCGACTATGGCTACACCTTC
CDR3: CASSIGTGGDYGYTF

J: TRBJ2-5
V: TRBV5-1
D: -
size: -
DNA: TGCGCCAGCAGCTTGGGAGGGAGAGAAGAGACCCAGTACTTC
CDR3: CASSLGGREETQYF

J: TRBJ1-2
V: TRBV30
D: -
size: -
DNA: TGTGCCTGGAGTCCCCTTGGGGGAAACAACTATGGCTACACCTTC
CDR3: CAWSPLGGNNYGYTF

J: TRBJ1-1
V: TRBV7-9
D: -
size: many
DNA: TGTGCCAGCAGCTTTACCCCTGGGGAGGTCACTGAAGCTTTCTTT
CDR3: CASSFTPGEVTEAFF

J: TRBJ2-5
V: TRBV6-5
D: -
size: -
DNA: TGTGCCAGCAGTCCAACTGACCCTTTCGGAGAGACCCAGTACTTC
CDR3: CASSPTDPFGETQYF

J: TRBJ1-6
V: TRBV7-9
D: -
size: -
DNA: TGTGCCAGTAAGGAGGAAGGGGGAAATTCACCCCTCCACTTT
CDR3: CASKEEGGNSPLHF

J: TRBJ1-1
V: TRBV4-2
D: -
size: -
DNA: TGTGCCAGCAGCCAAATAACAGGGAGGGGAAACACTGAAGCTTTCTTT
CDR3: CASSQITGRGNTEAFF

J: TRBJ1-4
V: TRBV30
D: -
size: -
DNA: TGTGCCTGGAACCGTCGGTGGGAAAAACTGTTTTTT
CDR3: CAWNRRWEKLFF

J: TRBJ2-1
V: TRBV3-1/TRBV3-2
D: -
size: few
DNA: TGTGCCAGCAGCCAAGATGGGTTTAACTACAATGAGCAGTTCTTC
CDR3: CASSQDGFNYNEQFF

J: TRBJ1-3
V: TRBV23-1
D: TRBD1
size: -
DNA: TGCGCCAGCAGTCTCCAAGGGGGCACTGGAAACACCATATATTTT
CDR3: CASSLQGGTGNTIYF

J: TRBJ1-4
V: TRBV14
D: TRBD1
size: -
DNA: TGTGCCAGCAGCCGCCGACAGGGAGTTCGGGAAAAACTGTTTTTT
CDR3: CASSRRQGVREKLFF

J: TRBJ1-6
V: TRBV18
D: -
size: -
DNA: TGTGCCAGCTCACCACGAGGCTCCTATAATTCACCCCTCCACTTT
CDR3: CASSPRGSYNSPLHF

J: TRBJ2-7
V: TRBV29-1
D: TRBD1
size: -
DNA: TGCAGCGCCATGACAGGGGAAAACTACGAGCAGTACTTC
CDR3: CSAMTGENYEQYF

J: TRBJ1-3
V: TRBV7-2
D: -
size: -
DNA: TGTGCCAGCAGCGCGTCAAACACCATATATTTT
CDR3: CASSASNTIYF

J: TRBJ1-2
V: TRBV2
D: TRBD1
size: few
DNA: TGTGCCAGCAGTGGGACAGGGAACTATGGCTACACCTTC
CDR3: CASSGTGNYGYTF

J: TRBJ2-1
V: TRBV6-1
D: TRBD2
size: -
DNA: TGTGCCAGCAGTGAAGCGGGGGGGGGACCCAGGGATGGCGATGAGCAGTTCTTC
CDR3: CASSEAGGGPRDGDEQFF

J: TRBJ1-3
V: TRBV7-9
D: -
size: -
DNA: TGTGCCAGCAGCCCCCGAAACACCATATATTTT
CDR3: CASSPRNTIYF

J: TRBJ2-5
V: TRBV15
D: -
size: once
DNA: TGTGCCACCAGCAGAAGCACAGGGCGTGAGACCCAGTACTTC
CDR3: CATSRSTGRETQYF

J: TRBJ2-3
V: TRBV5-6
D: -
size: -
DNA: TGTGCCAGCAGATCGGACGGAGATACGCAGTATTTT
CDR3: CASRSDGDTQYF

J: TRBJ1-1
V: TRBV6-2/TRBV6-3
D: -
size: -
DNA: TGTGCCAGCAGTTATTATAAAACGGGATTCAGCTTGAACACTGAAGCTTTCTTT
CDR3: CASSYYKTGFSLNTEAFF

J: TRBJ1-2
V: TRBV11-2
D: -
size: -
DNA: TGTGCCAGCAGCTTCCTCGCAGGGGTGGATGGCTACACCTTC
CDR3: CASSFLAGVDGYTF

J: TRBJ1-4
V: TRBV7-9
D: -
size: -
DNA: TGTGCCAGCAGCCCCCGACAGCAAGCAACTAATGAAAAACTGTTTTTT
CDR3: CASSPRQQATNEKLFF

J: TRBJ1-2
V: TRBV19
D: -
size: -
DNA: TGTGCCAGTAGTATCCCCGGGTCTAACTATGGCTACACCTTC
CDR3: CASSIPGSNYGYTF

J: TRBJ1-1
V: TRBV7-9
D: -
size: once
DNA: TGTGCCAGCAGCCCATCAATAGGCACTGAAGCTTTCTTT
CDR3: CASSPSIGTEAFF

J: TRBJ1-6
V: TRBV19
D: -
size: -
DNA: TGTGCCAGTAGTATTTGGGCGGACAGCTCGGGAAATTCACCCCTCCACTTT
CDR3: CASSIWADSSGNSPLHF

J: TRBJ1-1
V: TRBV29-1
D: TRBD1
size: -
DNA: TGCAGCGTTGAGAGTCCGGAGACAGGGAGAGCTTTCTTT
CDR3: CSVESPETGRAFF

J: TRBJ2-5
V: TRBV4-3
D: -
size: -
DNA: TGCGCCAGCAGCCAACGGGTGGGTTACTCTCGATCAGAGACCCAGTACTTC
CDR3: CASSQRVGYSRSETQYF

J: TRBJ1-4
V: TRBV3-1/TRBV3-2
D: -
size: -
DNA: TGTGCCAGCAGCCAACCGGGACGGGGAGAAAAACTGTTTTTT
CDR3: CASSQPGRGEKLFF

J: TRBJ2-3
V: TRBV18
D: -
size: -
DNA: TGTGCCAGCTCACCATTGGGGGGAACAGATACGCAGTATTTT
CDR3: CASSPLGGTDTQYF

J: TRBJ1-1
V: TRBV5-1
D: -
size: -
DNA: TGCGCCAGCAGTGCTTACGGGGCTAACACTGAAGCTTTCTTT
CDR3: CASSAYGANTEAFF

J: TRBJ1-1
V: TRBV29-1
D: -
size: -
DNA: TGCAGCGTTGATTCAGGGAACACTGAAGCTTTCTTT
CDR3: CSVDSGNTEAFF

J: TRBJ1-5
V: TRBV12-5
D: -
size: -
DNA: TGTGCTAGTGGGGACCCCCGGGAGAATCAGCCCCAGCATTTT
CDR3: CASGDPRENQPQHF

J: TRBJ2-3
V: TRBV29-1
D: -
size: -
DNA: TGCAGCGTTGAATGGGACAGCACAGATACGCAGTATTTT
CDR3: CSVEWDSTDTQYF

J: TRBJ1-4
V: TRBV5-6
D: -
size: -
DNA: TGTGCCAGCAGCGCGCCGTACGGACGAGGCTTACGAGAAAAACTGTTTTTT
CDR3: CASSAPYGRGLREKLFF

J: TRBJ2-7
V: TRBV2
D: -
size: -
DNA: TGTGCCAGCAGTTTTTACGAGCAGTACTTC
CDR3: CASSFYEQYF

J: TRBJ1-5
V: TRBV4-1
D: -
size: -
DNA: TGCGCCAGCAGCCAAGTGAAAGGGGCCTATAGCAATCAGCCCCAGCATTTT
CDR3: CASSQVKGAYSNQPQHF

J: TRBJ1-5
V: TRBV19
D: -
size: few
DNA: TGTGCCAGTAGTATTGTGAAGAGGTCTGGCAATCAGCCCCAGCATTTT
CDR3: CASSIVKRSGNQPQHF

J: TRBJ1-4
V: TRBV7-2
D: -
size: -
DNA: TGTGCCAGCAGCTTAGCGATAGTCAGGGGTGAAAAACTGTTTTTT
CDR3: CASSLAIVRGEKLFF

J: TRBJ1-1
V: TRBV27
D: TRBD1
size: -
DNA: TGTGCCAGCAGTATTACAGGGGGCAGGACTGAAGCTTTCTTT
CDR3: CASSITGGRTEAFF

J: TRBJ2-7
V: TRBV5-6
D: -
size: -
DNA: TGTGCCAGCAGTTCTTCCTCCGAGCAGTACTTC
CDR3: CASSSSSEQYF

J: TRBJ2-7
V: TRBV9
D: TRBD1
size: -
DNA: TGTGCCAGCAGCGATAAGACAGGGGTTAACCGCTACGAGCAGTACTTC
CDR3: CASSDKTGVNRYEQYF

J: TRBJ1-2
V: TRBV7-8
D: -
size: -
DNA: TGTGCCAGCAGCTCGGGACCATCAGATGGCTACACCTTC
CDR3: CASSSGPSDGYTF

J: TRBJ1-1
V: TRBV5-8
D: -
size: -
DNA: TGTGCCAGCAGCTGGGGTGAAGCTTTCTTT
CDR3: CASSWGEAFF

J: TRBJ1-6
V: TRBV4-3
D: -
size: -
DNA: TGCGCCAGCAGCCAAGATCAGAAGGGTTCACCCCTCCACTTT
CDR3: CASSQDQKGSPLHF

J: TRBJ2-7
V: TRBV4-3
D: -
size: -
DNA: TGCGCCAGCAGCCAAGGGGTTAGAGGGTTCTACGAGCAGTACTTC
CDR3: CASSQGVRGFYEQYF